Below, one T cell receptor beta chain is given with its context. As yet, its antigen is unknown. V dropped 4 bases and J dropped 7; count of bases not matched to a gene: 4. Germline CDR1 is SNHLY and CDR2 is FYNNEI. The CDR3 covers 14 residues. This entry is derived from a study of T-cell memory formation after mild COVID-19. General study points: Those CD4+ clones that contracted were mainly in CM and EM (CD8+ ones in EMRA).

TCRdb fed the 5' RACE reads into MiXCR, producing one record per CDR3 protein. The table shows 110,000 to 150,000 distinct CDR3 sequences, with roughly a quarter occurring only once. This clonotype was obtained from an adult woman who had mild COVID-19 (a few samples of this study predate the infection). Cell type and time point are not known. V gene TRBV2 combines with J gene TRBJ2-1; 10 bases are a match to TRBD1. The specimen sequenced was PBMCs or a T cell subset sorted from them (not recorded which). In nucleotides, the CDR3 is TGTGCCAGCAGTGCAGGACAGGGGGTAAATGAGCAGTTCTTC. The encoded protein is CASSAGQGVNEQFF. The full variable domain, its missing parts supplied by reference TRBV2 and TRBJ2-1, is EPEVTQTPSHQVTQMGQEVILRCVPISNHLYFYWYRQILGQKVEFLVSFYNNEISEKSEIFDDQFSVERPDGSNFTLKIRSTKLEDSAMYFCASSAGQGVNEQFFGPGTRLTVL.